These 28 T cell receptor beta chains share one sample of origin, sequenced in a study of shared clonotypes between healthy human individuals. Clones were sequenced by immunoSEQ multiplex PCR, and TCRdb holds only the in-frame ones, with some missing. The sample has about 680,000 clones, around two thirds seen once. Sequenced material: memory CD4+ T cells sorted from blood. As to subset: CD45RA-negative fraction. The receptors were gathered from a woman in her twenties or thirties in good health.

Turning to this clone: The sample has other DNA sequences that encode this CDR3 too. The gene calls are TRBV5-5 and TRBJ2-7; D may be TRBD1 (5 bases). The CDR3 totals 13 residues. V lost 2 bases, J lost 2 bases, and 8 bases lay in between. Germline CDR1 is SGHKS and CDR2 is YYEKEE (reference sequence). The CDR3, as DNA: TGTGCCAGCAGCTTTCAGGGTGCCTACGAGCAGTACTTC. Amino acid sequence: CASSFQGAYEQYF.

The J gene is TRBJ2-5, the V gene TRBV6-5; D possibly corresponds to TRBD1 (8 bases). The V gene's germline CDR1 is MNHEY and CDR2 SVGAGI. Trimming removed 4 bases from V and 6 bases from J, with 12 bases in between. The CDR3 loop spans 13 amino acids. This chain's CDR3 is CASSSQGGQTQYF. The CDR3 DNA follows: TGTGCCAGCAGTTCACAGGGGGGGCAGACCCAGTACTTC.

The V gene is TRBV28, the J gene TRBJ2-7; D may be TRBD2 (6 bases). The V end lost 5 bases, the J end lost 3 bases, and 17 bases lay between the germline ends. Germline-derived CDR1 and CDR2 are MDHEN and SYDVKM. The CDR3 extends over 15 amino acids. CDR3 residues: CASSARIGSLYEQYF. CDR3 nucleotides: TGTGCCAGCAGTGCTCGGATCGGGAGTCTCTACGAGCAGTACTTC.

The chain employs TRBV23-1 and TRBJ1-4; no firm D call. TRBV23-1 is identified as an open reading frame with a role that is uncertain. The CDR3 totals 13 residues. The ends were cut back, 0 bases at V and 8 bases at J, with 7 bases in the middle. CDR3 region: CASSQSGGEKLFF. In nucleotides, the CDR3 is TGCGCCAGCAGTCAATCAGGCGGAGAAAAACTGTTTTTT.

This clone has just one count. This sequence joins TRBV5-1 and TRBJ2-1; 12 nucleotides agree with TRBD2. The CDR3 contains 14 residues. Germline values: CDR1 SGHRS, CDR2 YFSETQ. V was pared by 6 bases and J by 7 bases, with 5 bases of the junction left unmatched. This CDR3 is CASNGLAGTNEQFF. CDR3 DNA sequence: TGCGCCAGCAACGGACTAGCGGGAACTAATGAGCAGTTCTTC.

The chain is built from TRBV6-8 and TRBJ2-7; TRBD1 agrees at 8 bases. V lost 5 bases, J lost 3 bases, and 3 bases stayed unmatched. The germline V gene encodes CDR1 MNHGY and CDR2 SAAAGT. The CDR3 consists of 13 residues. The CDR3 DNA reads as TGTGCCAGCAGTGACAGGGGTGGCTACGAGCAGTACTTC. This translates into CASSDRGGYEQYF.

The rearrangement uses TRBV6-1 and TRBJ2-5; D assignment may be TRBD1 or TRBD2 (5 bases each). The DNA end favors TRBJ2-7, so the J call may be wrong. Per the germline V gene, CDR1 is MNHNS and CDR2 is SASEGT. This CDR3 has 14 residues. This chain's CDR3 is CASTAAGSSYEQYF. CDR3 nucleotide sequence: TGTGCCAGCACAGCCGCAGGGAGCTCCTACGAGCAGTACTTC.

The rearrangement joins TRBV7-9 to TRBJ1-2; 8 nucleotides line up with TRBD1. From germline, CDR1 is SEHNR and CDR2 FQNEAQ (reference sequence). V shed 1 base, J shed 5 bases, and the junction held 6 bases outside the gene matches. This CDR3 is 15 amino acids long. CDR3 coding DNA: TGTGCCAGCAGCTTAGAGGGACAGGACCTGTATGGCTACACCTTC. Its protein product is CASSLEGQDLYGYTF.

The chain uses TRBV28 and TRBJ2-5; 8 positions agree with TRBD1. Germline lookup yields CDR1 MDHEN and CDR2 SYDVKM. Trimming removed 3 bases from V and 5 bases from J; junction bases left unmatched: 8. This CDR3 is 15 amino acids long. The CDR3 reads CASSLPRTGFETQYF. Here the CDR3 DNA reads TGTGCCAGCAGTTTGCCCCGGACAGGGTTTGAGACCCAGTACTTC.

The V call is TRBV28, the J call TRBJ2-7, with a weak D call TRBD2 (5 bases). V shed 5 bases and J shed 6 bases, with 14 bases lying between them. CDR3 length equals 13 residues. Germline V CDR1 and CDR2: MDHEN, SYDVKM. CDR3 sequence reads: CASSPSQRAEQYF. CDR3 bases: TGTGCCAGCAGTCCCTCGCAGAGGGCCGAGCAGTACTTC.

The chain has TRBV6-6 and TRBJ2-2; D possibly corresponds to TRBD1 (6 bases). The CDR3 sequence is 14 residues long. Germline CDR1 is MNHNY and CDR2 is SVGAGI (reference sequence). Trimming removed 5 bases from V and 1 base from J, with 8 bases in between. CDR3 amino acids: CASSGQLNTGELFF. CDR3 nucleotide sequence: TGTGCCAGCAGTGGACAGTTGAACACCGGGGAGCTGTTTTTT.

The genes are TRBV30 and TRBJ1-3, with no clear D. This CDR3 is 14 amino acids long. Germline lookup yields CDR1 GTSNPN and CDR2 SVGIG (reference sequence). The ends were cut back, 1 base at V and 7 bases at J, with 14 bases in the middle. CDR3 DNA sequence: TGTGCCTGGAGTGCGTACCGGGCATCGAACACCATATATTTT. This codes for CAWSAYRASNTIYF.

The J gene is TRBJ1-4, the V gene TRBV6-1; tentatively, D is TRBD1 (5 bases). Per the germline V gene, CDR1 is MNHNS and CDR2 is SASEGT. The CDR3 is 16 residues long. V was shortened by 4 bases and J by 0 bases, with 12 bases between the two germline ends. This chain's CDR3 is CASSGGRFSTNEKLFF. In nucleotides, the CDR3 is TGTGCCAGCAGTGGGGGACGGTTTTCAACTAATGAAAAACTGTTTTTT.

The chain employs TRBV28 and TRBJ1-5; TRBD1 agrees at 7 bases. Trimming removed 6 bases from V and 1 base from J; junction bases left unmatched: 12. This CDR3 is built from 17 residues. Germline loops: CDR1 MDHEN, CDR2 SYDVKM. CDR3 nucleotide sequence: TGTGCCAGCAGCCTAGATTCAGGGGGGAGAAGCAATCAGCCCCAGCATTTT. It codes for CASSLDSGGRSNQPQHF.

Details on this clone: The same CDR3 also results from other DNA sequences found in this sample. The rearrangement links TRBV9 to TRBJ2-3; D call uncertain. Germline V gives CDR1 SGDLS, CDR2 YYNGEE. The ends were cut back, 2 bases at V and 4 bases at J, with 5 bases in the middle. There are 12 residues in the CDR3. CDR3 in amino acids: CASSVSADTQYF. The CDR3 DNA reads as TGTGCCAGCAGCGTGTCGGCAGATACGCAGTATTTT.

V usage is TRBV11-2 and J usage is TRBJ2-2; D gene unclear. The germline gives CDR1 SGHAT, CDR2 FQNNGV. V lost 4 bases to trimming and J lost 4 bases, with 7 bases between them. The CDR3 spans 13 residues. The CDR3 DNA sequence: TGTGCCAGCAGCTGGGTAGTCACCGGGGAGCTGTTTTTT. The encoded protein is CASSWVVTGELFF.

The V and J genes are TRBV30 and TRBJ2-3; D call uncertain. CDR1 and CDR2 from the germline V gene are GTSNPN and SVGIG (reference sequence). CDR3 length: 12 amino acids. Trimming took 5 bases from V and 1 from J, leaving 7 bases between them. The CDR3 sequence is CAWSSGTDTQYF. Here the CDR3 DNA reads TGTGCCTGGTCATCGGGCACAGATACGCAGTATTTT.

Worth noting for this clone: A read error may explain this, as a much larger clone is one base away. V usage is TRBV4-2 and J usage is TRBJ2-4; TRBD2 is a possible D gene (5 bases). The V gene lost 5 bases and the J gene lost 1 base, with 9 bases spanning the gap. CDR3 length: 14 residues. The germline V gene has CDR1 LGHNA and CDR2 YNFKEQ. CDR3 DNA sequence: TGTGCCAGCAGCTTGAGAGGGGCCAAAAACATTCAGTACTTC. It encodes CASSLRGAKNIQYF.

CDR3 bases: TGTGCCAGCACTCAAGGTGGGGGGTTAATTCAGCCCCAGCATTTT. It translates to CASTQGGGLIQPQHF. The J gene is TRBJ1-5, the V gene TRBV2; D may be TRBD1 (5 bases). This CDR3 comprises 15 residues. Trimming pared 7 bases from V and 6 bases from J, leaving 19 bases between. Germline CDR1 reads SNHLY; CDR2 reads FYNNEI.

The chain employs TRBV6-1 and TRBJ1-5; 10 positions agree with TRBD1. Germline V gives CDR1 MNHNS, CDR2 SASEGT. The CDR3 length is 12 residues. J lost 7 bases, V lost 9 bases, and 3 bases had no gene match. Written as DNA, the CDR3 is TGTGCCAGTGGGACAGGGGACCAGCCCCAGCATTTT. It codes for CASGTGDQPQHF.

CDR3: CASSHDGRYGYTF. In nucleotides, the CDR3 is TGCGCCAGCAGCCACGACGGACGGTATGGCTACACCTTC. This chain uses TRBV4-1 with TRBJ1-2; D remains ambiguous. CDR3 length: 13 amino acids. V was trimmed by 3 bases and J by 5 bases, leaving 10 bases between them. Germline V gene sequence: CDR1 MGHRA, CDR2 YSYEKL.

The chain recombines TRBV7-9 with TRBJ1-4, with D unclear. The CDR3 has 14 amino acids. CDR1 SEHNR and CDR2 FQNEAQ come from the germline V gene (reference sequence). Trimming removed 4 bases at V and 5 bases at J, with 11 bases between. The CDR3 spells CASSSSGFNEKLFF. The DNA of the CDR3 is TGTGCCAGCAGCTCGTCCGGGTTCAATGAAAAACTGTTTTTT. The full variable domain, completed using reference TRBV7-9 and TRBJ1-4, is DTGVSQNPRHKITKRGQNVTFRCDPISEHNRLYWYRQTLGQGPEFLTYFQNEAQLEKSRLLSDRFSAERPKGSFSTLEIQRTEQGDSAMYLCASSSSGFNEKLFFGSGTQLSVL.

V gene TRBV7-2 combines with J gene TRBJ2-3; D is perhaps TRBD2 (5 bases). The CDR3 contains 15 residues. Trimming stripped 5 bases from V and 4 bases from J, with 16 bases between. Per the germline V gene, CDR1 is SGHTA and CDR2 is FQGNSA. CDR3 protein: CASSPVTLAPDTQYF. CDR3 nucleotides: TGTGCCAGCAGCCCCGTGACCCTAGCCCCAGATACGCAGTATTTT.

The gene calls are TRBV19 and TRBJ2-2; D is perhaps TRBD1 (6 bases). The CDR3 is 14 residues long. Germline values: CDR1 LNHDA, CDR2 SQIVND (reference sequence). V was shortened by 6 bases and J by 4 bases, with 12 bases between the two germline ends. CDR3 in DNA: TGTGCCAGTAGATTTATAGGGGGCACCGGGGAGCTGTTTTTT. It specifies CASRFIGGTGELFF.

The rearrangement joins TRBV28 to TRBJ1-4, with TRBD1 matching over 7 bases. The V gene end was trimmed by 4 bases and the J gene end by 5 bases; junction bases not matched to a gene: 4. Germline values: CDR1 MDHEN, CDR2 SYDVKM. The CDR3 is 14 residues long. CDR3 region: CASSSGTVNEKLFF. The CDR3 DNA reads as TGTGCCAGCAGTTCCGGGACAGTAAATGAAAAACTGTTTTTT.

Details on this clone: Distinct nucleotide sequences in the sample also encode this CDR3. J is TRBJ1-5 and V is TRBV6-5; D unclear. The CDR3 length is 13 residues. Germline CDR1 MNHEY, CDR2 SVGAGI. The V and J ends lost 0 bases and 3 bases respectively, with 3 bases between them. The CDR3 coding sequence is TGTGCCAGCAGTTACTCGCCCAATCAGCCCCAGCATTTT. Translation: CASSYSPNQPQHF.

J is TRBJ1-1 and V is TRBV6-1; D possibly corresponds to TRBD1 (5 bases). The ends were cut back, 6 bases at V and 10 bases at J, with 24 bases in the middle. The CDR3 sequence is 15 residues long. The germline V gene encodes CDR1 MNHNS and CDR2 SASEGT. The CDR3 DNA follows: TGTGCCAGCAGCCCCATACGTTGGGGCGGAGAAGGAGCTTTCTTT. The encoded protein is CASSPIRWGGEGAFF.

The chain's CDR3 is CASSSPWSGSPYVPGNTIYF. The CDR3 bases are TGTGCCAGTAGTTCGCCGTGGAGCGGTAGTCCCTACGTTCCTGGAAACACCATATATTTT. The rearrangement links TRBV19 to TRBJ1-3, with D hard to call. The CDR3 is made up of 20 amino acids. CDR1 is LNHDA and CDR2 is SQIVND in the germline V gene (reference sequence). V was pared by 5 bases and J by 2 bases, with 28 bases between.